Below are 31 T cell receptor beta chains sequenced from a single sample in a study of PD-L1 blockade in urothelial cancer. Specified time point: pretreatment peripheral blood. The repertoire was sequenced with immunoSEQ multiplex PCR; TCRdb's copy has only in-frame clones and lacks some. The data contain 30,000 to 50,000 clones, approximately 91% of them singletons. The sequencing here drew on PBMCs, taken around atezolizumab (anti-PD-L1) treatment. The receptors were gathered from an older woman with urothelial cancer.

The gene calls are TRBV10-3 and TRBJ2-2; D unclear. Germline CDR1 and CDR2: ENHRY and SYGVKD. V lost 5 bases and J 6 bases, leaving 25 bases between the germline ends. CDR3 length: 18 amino acids. The CDR3 reads CAISQSQRTGPISGELFF. CDR3 DNA sequence: TGTGCCATCAGTCAATCCCAGCGAACGGGTCCTATATCCGGGGAGCTGTTTTTT.

This chain connects TRBV7-3 to TRBJ2-2, with a weak D call TRBD1 (6 bases). V was pared by 6 bases and J by 4 bases, with 18 bases between. The CDR3 covers 16 residues. CDR1 and CDR2 (germline): SGHTA, FQGTGA. The CDR3 region is CASSPRGGVSTGELFF. Written as DNA, the CDR3 is TGTGCCAGCAGTCCGAGAGGGGGTGTAAGCACCGGGGAGCTGTTTTTT.

The CDR3 sequence is CASSRGGWYGYTF. CDR3 bases: TGTGCCAGCAGCCGAGGGGGTTGGTATGGCTACACCTTC. The chain recombines TRBV7-9 with TRBJ1-2; D possibly corresponds to TRBD1 (6 bases). The CDR3 covers 13 residues. Per the germline V gene, CDR1 is SEHNR and CDR2 is FQNEAQ (reference sequence). With 5 bases removed from V and 5 bases from J, the gap between germline ends came to 12 bases.

In this sample, this clone turned up once. The chain joins TRBV7-3 to TRBJ2-2, with 8 bases fitting TRBD2. The CDR3 loop spans 17 amino acids. V trimming: 3 bases; J trimming: 2 bases; junction bases outside the gene matches: 8. The germline CDR1 and CDR2 sequences are SGHTA and FQGTGA. CDR3 loop: CASSLGSGLDNTGELFF. CDR3 sequence (DNA): TGTGCCAGCAGCTTGGGTTCGGGACTAGATAACACCGGGGAGCTGTTTTTT.

The chain recombines TRBV9 with TRBJ1-3; the D gene is possibly TRBD1 (6 bases). The CDR3 length is 16 residues. The V end was cut by 0 bases, the J end by 2 bases, with 12 bases between. The germline V gene encodes CDR1 SGDLS and CDR2 YYNGEE. The CDR3 loop reads CASSVDRGGTGNTIYF. The CDR3 DNA sequence: TGTGCCAGCAGCGTAGATAGGGGGGGAACTGGAAACACCATATATTTT.

This chain connects TRBV2 to TRBJ1-2; maybe TRBD1 (6 bases). The CDR3 contains 18 residues. The V end lost 2 bases, the J end lost 6 bases, and 25 bases lay between the germline ends. From germline, CDR1 is SNHLY and CDR2 FYNNEI. The CDR3 loop reads CASSETSYSDRALDGYTF. CDR3 in DNA: TGTGCCAGCAGTGAAACCTCCTACTCGGACAGAGCCCTAGATGGCTACACCTTC.

The chain carries TRBV18 and TRBJ2-3; 15 bases are shared with TRBD2. The length of the CDR3 is 20 residues. V lost 2 bases, J lost 2 bases, and 11 bases stayed unmatched. Germline CDR1 KGHSH, CDR2 LQKENI. CDR3 loop: CASSPKLGTSGRRSTDTQYF. The DNA for the CDR3 is TGTGCCAGCTCACCAAAACTCGGGACTAGCGGGAGGAGGTCCACAGATACGCAGTATTTT.

The chain has TRBV28 and TRBJ2-2; 8 nucleotides match TRBD2. This CDR3 region has 20 residues. Germline loops: CDR1 MDHEN, CDR2 SYDVKM. With V trimmed by 5 bases and J by 1 base, 18 bases remained unmatched. The CDR3 protein is CASSTNHRGSREGNTGELFF. Written as DNA, the CDR3 is TGTGCCAGCAGTACGAACCATCGAGGTTCCCGGGAGGGGAACACCGGGGAGCTGTTTTTT.

The CDR3 region has the DNA TGCGCCAGCAGCCAAGCGAGAGGCTACGAGCAGTACTTC. Amino acids: CASSQARGYEQYF. This chain links TRBV4-3 with TRBJ2-7, with unresolved D. There are 13 residues in the CDR3. Germline CDR1 is LGHNA and CDR2 is YSLEER. The germline V and J ends were trimmed by 1 base and 3 bases, with 7 bases remaining between them.

V is TRBV29-1 and J is TRBJ2-2, with 14 bases aligning to TRBD2. The germline V gene encodes CDR1 SQVTM and CDR2 ANQGSEA. The CDR3 covers 21 residues. V trimming: 2 bases; J trimming: 3 bases; junction bases outside the gene matches: 17. CDR3 sequence: CSVEPPLRLAGGVAYTGELFF. DNA of the CDR3: TGCAGCGTTGAACCCCCCTTACGACTAGCGGGAGGGGTGGCGTACACCGGGGAGCTGTTTTTT.

The V and J genes are TRBV20-1 and TRBJ2-4; D is ambiguous. Germline assignment: CDR1 DFQATT and CDR2 SNEGSKA (reference sequence). V was trimmed by 5 bases and J by 6 bases, leaving 8 bases between them. This CDR3 comprises 11 residues. CDR3 in amino acids: CSAQMVNIQYF. The DNA for the CDR3 is TGCAGTGCTCAGATGGTAAACATTCAGTACTTC.

The J gene is TRBJ2-5, the V gene TRBV27; a possible D gene is TRBD2 (6 bases). The CDR3 length is 13 residues. Germline-derived CDR1 and CDR2 are MNHEY and SMNVEV (reference sequence). Between the trimmed V and J ends, which lost 5 bases and 7 bases, there was a span of 14 bases. CDR3 amino acids: CASSDRLERTQYF. The CDR3 DNA is TGTGCCAGCAGTGACCGACTAGAGAGGACCCAGTACTTC.

The chain links TRBV5-6 to TRBJ1-4; possible D gene TRBD1, 6 bases. Between the trimmed V and J ends, which lost 2 bases and 4 bases, there was a span of 12 bases. The CDR3 extends over 15 amino acids. Germline loops: CDR1 SGHDT, CDR2 YYEEEE. CDR3 DNA sequence: TGTGCCAGCAGCTTTACTGCAGGGGATAATGAAAAACTGTTTTTT. Protein product: CASSFTAGDNEKLFF.

This chain uses TRBV7-9 with TRBJ2-3; 8 nucleotides agree with TRBD2. Per the germline V gene, CDR1 is SEHNR and CDR2 is FQNEAQ (reference sequence). The CDR3 sequence is 17 residues long. The V gene end was trimmed by 5 bases and the J gene end by 3 bases; junction bases not matched to a gene: 13. DNA for the CDR3: TGTGCCAGCAGCCCGGGGGGGCGGGAGATATCGACAGATACGCAGTATTTT. Protein sequence: CASSPGGREISTDTQYF.

This rearrangement joins TRBV18 to TRBJ2-7, with 8 nucleotides matching TRBD2. Germline CDR1 is KGHSH and CDR2 is LQKENI. The trim removed 3 bases at V and 2 bases at J, leaving 3 bases unmatched. The CDR3 is made up of 14 amino acids. This chain's CDR3 is CASSPAGGTYEQYF. Here the CDR3 DNA reads TGTGCCAGCTCACCGGCGGGAGGCACCTACGAGCAGTACTTC.

The chain joins TRBV7-7 to TRBJ2-1; D uncertain. Per the germline V gene, CDR1 is SSHAT and CDR2 is FNYEAQ (reference sequence). Between the trimmed V and J ends, which lost 0 bases and 6 bases, there was a span of 6 bases. There are 13 residues in the CDR3. The CDR3 reads CASSLAEINEQFF. In DNA, the CDR3 is TGTGCCAGCAGCTTAGCGGAGATCAATGAGCAGTTCTTC.

The chain links TRBV5-1 to TRBJ2-3; D unclear. Germline V gene sequence: CDR1 SGHRS, CDR2 YFSETQ. Trimming left V 0 bases short and J 5 bases short, with 10 bases between. The CDR3 spans 14 residues. CDR3 loop: CASSLGLERDTQYF. Written as DNA, the CDR3 is TGCGCCAGCAGCTTGGGGCTAGAAAGAGATACGCAGTATTTT.

J is TRBJ2-2 and V is TRBV12-5; 7 positions match TRBD1. Germline CDR1 reads LGHNT; CDR2 reads FRNRAP. Trimming cost V 8 bases and J 3 bases; bases outside gene matches: 6. The CDR3 sequence is 14 residues long. CDR3 region: CASQSGTDTGELFF. For the CDR3, the DNA is TGTGCTAGTCAATCCGGGACAGACACCGGGGAGCTGTTTTTT.

The chain's CDR3 is CASRGGSGKRSQYF. The CDR3 DNA sequence: TGTGCCAGCAGGGGGGGGTCGGGAAAGAGATCCCAGTACTTC. The gene calls are TRBV28 and TRBJ2-5, with 7 positions matching TRBD2. With 6 bases clipped from V and 9 bases from J, the junction kept 13 bases outside the gene matches. CDR1 is MDHEN, CDR2 SYDVKM, per germline. The CDR3 is 14 amino acids. The variable domain in full, completed from reference TRBV28 and TRBJ2-5, reads DVKVTQSSRYLVKRTGEKVFLECVQDMDHENMFWYRQDPGLGLRLIYFSYDVKMKEKGDIPEGYSVSREKKERFSLILESASTNQTSMYLCASRGGSGKRSQYFGPGTRLLVL.

This rearrangement joins TRBV7-9 to TRBJ2-3; 7 nucleotides line up with TRBD2. V was clipped by 8 bases and J by 0 bases; unmatched bases: 14. This CDR3 region has 17 residues. Per the germline V gene, CDR1 is SEHNR and CDR2 is FQNEAQ (reference sequence). The CDR3 nucleotides read TGTGCCAGCGGTCAGCGAAAGGGTAGCGGGAGCACAGATACGCAGTATTTT. Translating gives CASGQRKGSGSTDTQYF. Full variable domain (outside the CDR3, taken from reference TRBV7-9 and TRBJ2-3): DTGVSQNPRHKITKRGQNVTFRCDPISEHNRLYWYRQTLGQGPEFLTYFQNEAQLEKSRLLSDRFSAERPKGSFSTLEIQRTEQGDSAMYLCASGQRKGSGSTDTQYFGPGTRLTVL.

The gene calls are TRBV5-1 and TRBJ2-5, with TRBD1 identical over 9 bases. Trimming cost V 4 bases and J 4 bases; bases outside gene matches: 8. Germline values: CDR1 SGHRS, CDR2 YFSETQ. The CDR3 totals 15 residues. The CDR3 DNA reads TGCGCCAGCAGCCCACCGGGACAGGGTCCAGAGACCCAGTACTTC. This encodes CASSPPGQGPETQYF.

The CDR3 reads CASSPRQGVNTEAFF. The CDR3 region has the DNA TGTGCCAGCAGCCCCAGACAGGGCGTGAACACTGAAGCTTTCTTT. The chain employs TRBV5-6 and TRBJ1-1; 7 nucleotides match TRBD1. J lost 0 bases, V lost 4 bases, and 6 bases had no gene match. The germline CDR1 and CDR2 sequences are SGHDT and YYEEEE. The CDR3 extends over 15 amino acids.

The CDR3 region has the DNA TGTGCCAGCAGCTTAGGGGGACAGGGGATCAATGAGCAGTTCTTC. It encodes CASSLGGQGINEQFF. The chain combines TRBV11-3 with TRBJ2-1, with 10 nucleotides matching TRBD1. The CDR3 is 15 amino acids. Germline loops: CDR1 SGHNT, CDR2 YENEEA. Losses at the gene ends were 1 base for V and 6 bases for J; bases not matched to a gene: 3.

This chain links TRBV28 with TRBJ1-2; D ambiguous. Germline V gives CDR1 MDHEN, CDR2 SYDVKM. This CDR3 has 12 residues. Trimming took 4 bases from V and 6 from J, leaving 9 bases between them. CDR3 region: CASSSPPNGYTF. The CDR3 region has the DNA TGTGCCAGCAGTTCCCCCCCTAATGGCTACACCTTC.

This chain uses TRBV2 with TRBJ2-3, with TRBD1 as a possible D gene (7 bases). The germline V gene has CDR1 SNHLY and CDR2 FYNNEI. Trimming shortened V by 5 bases and J by 2 bases, and 14 bases separated the two germline ends. CDR3 length equals 15 residues. The DNA of the CDR3 is TGTGCCAGCAGTTCTCAGGGGGGTTACACAGATACGCAGTATTTT. It encodes CASSSQGGYTDTQYF.

The chain carries TRBV28 and TRBJ2-5, with 8 bases that match TRBD2. In germline, CDR1 is MDHEN, CDR2 SYDVKM. CDR3 size: 18 residues. V was pared by 2 bases and J by 3 bases, with 14 bases of the junction left unmatched. The CDR3 reads CASSLVPRGLVNEETQYF. CDR3 sequence (DNA): TGTGCCAGCAGTTTAGTCCCTAGGGGACTAGTTAACGAAGAGACCCAGTACTTC.

The chain has TRBV5-8 and TRBJ2-1; D remains unclear. The CDR3 has 16 residues. Germline assignment: CDR1 SGHTS and CDR2 YDEGEE. V dropped 2 bases and J dropped 0 bases, with 12 bases sitting between them. This CDR3 reads CASSFPLPSSYNEQFF. CDR3 coding DNA: TGTGCCAGCAGCTTTCCCCTACCGAGCTCCTACAATGAGCAGTTCTTC.

The chain employs TRBV28 and TRBJ2-7; tentative D call: TRBD2 (5 bases). CDR3 length equals 13 residues. CDR1 MDHEN and CDR2 SYDVKM come from the germline V gene. The V end was cut by 5 bases, the J end by 0 bases, with 8 bases between. The CDR3 sequence is CASSPGSSYEQYF. The CDR3 DNA reads TGTGCCAGCAGTCCTGGGAGCTCCTACGAGCAGTACTTC.

V usage is TRBV29-1 and J usage is TRBJ1-2; D might be TRBD1 (5 bases). Germline assignment: CDR1 SQVTM and CDR2 ANQGSEA. The CDR3 is 12 residues long. V gave up 6 bases and J gave up 3 bases, with 11 bases separating them. CDR3 region: CSVKTDHYGYTF. CDR3 nucleotide sequence: TGCAGCGTAAAGACAGATCACTATGGCTACACCTTC.

J is TRBJ1-5 and V is TRBV19; 9 bases line up with TRBD1. Per the germline V gene, CDR1 is LNHDA and CDR2 is SQIVND (reference sequence). The CDR3 is made up of 13 amino acids. V trimming: 7 bases; J trimming: 5 bases; junction bases outside the gene matches: 3. The chain's CDR3 is CASNRQGDQPQHF. The CDR3 DNA reads as TGTGCCAGTAATAGACAGGGGGATCAGCCCCAGCATTTT.

This rearrangement joins TRBV5-4 to TRBJ2-3; 10 bases are shared with TRBD2. This CDR3 has 15 amino acids. V lost 4 bases, J lost 4 bases, and 6 bases stayed unmatched. Germline V lookup: CDR1 SGHNT, CDR2 YYREEE (reference sequence). In DNA, the CDR3 is TGTGCCAGCAGCAACCCTAGCGGGAGAGCAGATACGCAGTATTTT. As protein: CASSNPSGRADTQYF. The entire variable domain, with the rest obtained from reference TRBV5-4 and TRBJ2-3, is as follows: ETGVTQSPTHLIKTRGQQVTLRCSSQSGHNTVSWYQQALGQGPQFIFQYYREEENGRGNFPPRFSGLQFPNYSSELNVNALELDDSALYLCASSNPSGRADTQYFGPGTRLTVL.